This is a list of T cell receptor beta chains from one sample in a study of T cells in Graves' hyperthyroidism and ophthalmopathy. MiXCR, run by TCRdb on the multiplex PCR reads, gives a single entry per CDR3 protein. The sample consists of roughly 400,000 distinct CDR3 sequences, 11% to 15% of them appearing once. Sequenced input: blood. The receptors shown here come from a man aged 45-60 years with Graves' ophthalmopathy. Each CDR3 is given with its conserved first and last residue. A D gene is named only where the DNA matches it firmly. Some rows have no size entry. The others give once, few or many, or a class for an expanded clone.

V gene,D gene,clone size,J gene,CDR3 protein,CDR3 DNA
TRBV12-3/TRBV12-4,TRBD1,many,TRBJ1-6,CASSYRDRGRSNSPLHF,TGTGCCAGCAGTTACCGGGACAGGGGGCGAAGTAATTCACCCCTCCACTTT
TRBV20-1,-,many,TRBJ2-4,CSARDLAGKNIQYF,TGCAGTGCTAGAGATCTGGCAGGCAAAAACATTCAGTACTTC
TRBV19,TRBD1,-,TRBJ1-1,CASRTDRGGTEAFF,TGTGCCAGTAGAACCGACAGGGGGGGCACTGAAGCTTTCTTT
TRBV14,-,many,TRBJ2-1,CASSQAAHLQFF,TGTGCCAGCAGCCAGGCGGCCCATTTGCAGTTCTTC
TRBV29-1,-,-,TRBJ1-2,CSVTEYGYTF,TGCAGCGTGACAGAGTATGGCTACACCTTC
TRBV6-1,-,few,TRBJ1-1,CASIKTNGGMGEAFF,TGTGCCAGCATTAAGACAAACGGGGGCATGGGTGAAGCTTTCTTT
TRBV30,TRBD2,-,TRBJ2-7,CAWSVLAGAGEQYF,TGTGCCTGGAGTGTACTAGCGGGAGCAGGAGAGCAGTACTTC
TRBV9,TRBD1,few,TRBJ1-2,CASSARQGRQQGYTF,TGTGCCAGCAGCGCCAGACAGGGCAGACAGCAGGGCTACACCTTC
TRBV5-6,-,-,TRBJ2-7,CASSLAQPYEQYF,TGTGCCAGCAGCTTGGCCCAGCCCTACGAGCAGTACTTC
TRBV2,TRBD1,few,TRBJ1-5,CASRDREDQPQHF,TGTGCCAGCAGAGACAGGGAGGATCAGCCCCAGCATTTT
TRBV9,-,many,TRBJ2-5,CASSASSGAGETQYF,TGTGCCAGCAGCGCCTCGAGCGGTGCCGGAGAGACCCAGTACTTC